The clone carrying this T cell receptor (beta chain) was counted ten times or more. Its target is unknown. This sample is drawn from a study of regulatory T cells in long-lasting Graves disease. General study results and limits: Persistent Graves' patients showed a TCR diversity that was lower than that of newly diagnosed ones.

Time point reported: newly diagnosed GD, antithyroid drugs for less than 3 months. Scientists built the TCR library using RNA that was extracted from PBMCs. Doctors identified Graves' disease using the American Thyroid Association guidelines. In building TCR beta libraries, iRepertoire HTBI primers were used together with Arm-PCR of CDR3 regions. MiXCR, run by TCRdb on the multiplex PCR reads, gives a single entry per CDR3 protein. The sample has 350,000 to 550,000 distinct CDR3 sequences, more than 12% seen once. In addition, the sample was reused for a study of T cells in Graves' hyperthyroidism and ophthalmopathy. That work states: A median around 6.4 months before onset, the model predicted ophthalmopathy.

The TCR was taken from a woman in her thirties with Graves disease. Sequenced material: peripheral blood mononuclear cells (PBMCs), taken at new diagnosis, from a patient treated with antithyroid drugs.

This CDR3 is CASSYSLAGGNNEQFF. The CDR3 coding sequence is TGTGCCAGCAGTTACTCGCTAGCGGGAGGGAACAATGAGCAGTTCTTC. J is TRBJ2-1 and V is TRBV6-2 or TRBV6-3, with 12 bases lining up with TRBD2. V lost 0 bases to trimming and J lost 5 bases; unmatched junction nucleotides: 2. The CDR3 has 16 amino acids. The germline CDR1 and CDR2 sequences are MNHEY and SVGEGT.